This section outlines one TCR beta chain sequence together with its context. Its specificity is unknown. The CDR3 spans 14 residues. CDR1 is LNHDA, CDR2 SQIVND, per germline (reference sequence). The V end was cut by 2 bases, the J end by 5 bases, with 11 bases between. This entry comes from a study of beta chain features in type 1 diabetes. Study-wide results and limits: It was among patients, rather than healthy donors, that naive, central memory and Treg TCRB repertoires appeared more similar. Moderately but significantly shorter TCRB CDR3s were found in Type 1 diabetes patients in all four CD4+ subsets.

Reverse transcribing all isolated RNA meant expressed TCRB transcripts were sequenced. An average of around 3.9 million reads was obtained for naive, central memory and regulatory T cell samples. Sequencing was performed with immunoSEQ multiplex PCR; in TCRdb, only in-frame clones are kept and a portion is missing. The data contain roughly 230,000 clones, over 8.5% of them singletons. The sequence was collected from a woman between 18 and 29 years old in good health. The genes are TRBV19 and TRBJ2-3; TRBD2 might be the D (7 bases). Sequenced: naive CD4+ T cells from blood. Here the CDR3 reads CASSIRGGGDTQYF. CDR3 DNA: TGTGCCAGTAGTATAAGGGGGGGCGGAGATACGCAGTATTTT.